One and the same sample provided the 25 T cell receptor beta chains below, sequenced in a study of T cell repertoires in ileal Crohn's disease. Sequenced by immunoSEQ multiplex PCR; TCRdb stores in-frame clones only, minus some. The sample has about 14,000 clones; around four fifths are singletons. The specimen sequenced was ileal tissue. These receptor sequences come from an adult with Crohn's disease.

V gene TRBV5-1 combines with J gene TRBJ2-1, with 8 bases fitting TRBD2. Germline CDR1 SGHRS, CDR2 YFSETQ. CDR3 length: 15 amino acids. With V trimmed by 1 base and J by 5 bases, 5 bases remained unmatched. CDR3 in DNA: TGCGCCAGCAGCTTGTACGGGGGGGATAACAATGAGCAGTTCTTC. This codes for CASSLYGGDNNEQFF.

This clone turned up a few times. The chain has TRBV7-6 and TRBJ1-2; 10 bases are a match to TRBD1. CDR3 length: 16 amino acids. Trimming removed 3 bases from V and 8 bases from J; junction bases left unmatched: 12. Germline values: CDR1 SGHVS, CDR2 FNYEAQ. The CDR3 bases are TGTGCCAGCAGCTTGTACAGTAGACAGGGGGCTGAGGGCTACACCTTC. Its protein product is CASSLYSRQGAEGYTF.

The DNA of the CDR3 is TGTGCCAGCAGTGAAACAGGGGTGGGGTACAATGAGCAGTTCTTC. Protein sequence: CASSETGVGYNEQFF. The chain is built from TRBV2 and TRBJ2-1, with TRBD1 matching over 7 bases. With V trimmed by 2 bases and J by 4 bases, 5 bases remained unmatched. Germline-derived CDR1 and CDR2 are SNHLY and FYNNEI. The CDR3 runs 15 residues.

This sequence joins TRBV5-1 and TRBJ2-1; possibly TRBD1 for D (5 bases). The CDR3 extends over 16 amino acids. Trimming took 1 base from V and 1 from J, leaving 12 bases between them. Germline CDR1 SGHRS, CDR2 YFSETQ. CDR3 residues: CASSLNSAGSYNEQFF. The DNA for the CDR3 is TGCGCCAGCAGCTTGAATTCGGCAGGGTCCTACAATGAGCAGTTCTTC.

Written as DNA, the CDR3 is TGTGCCAGCTCACTCACAGGGGATGACTCTGGAAACACCATATATTTT. As protein: CASSLTGDDSGNTIYF. The genes are TRBV18 and TRBJ1-3, with 7 bases lining up with TRBD1. The CDR3 is 16 amino acids. V lost 4 bases and J lost 0; bases outside the gene matches: 6. Looked up from germline, CDR1 is KGHSH and CDR2 is LQKENI. Full variable domain (outside the CDR3, taken from reference TRBV18 and TRBJ1-3): NAGVMQNPRHLVRRRGQEARLRCSPMKGHSHVYWYRQLPEEGLKFMVYLQKENIIDESGMPKERFSAEFPKEGPSILRIQQVVRGDSAAYFCASSLTGDDSGNTIYFGEGSWLTVV.

This CDR3 is CASRIGVGEQFF. CDR3 nucleotide sequence: TGTGCCAGCAGGATAGGGGTCGGGGAGCAGTTCTTC. The chain recombines TRBV6-1 with TRBJ2-1; possibly TRBD1 for D (5 bases). V was cut by 6 bases and J by 10 bases, with 13 bases left in between. Germline CDR1 reads MNHNS; CDR2 reads SASEGT. This CDR3 region has 12 residues.

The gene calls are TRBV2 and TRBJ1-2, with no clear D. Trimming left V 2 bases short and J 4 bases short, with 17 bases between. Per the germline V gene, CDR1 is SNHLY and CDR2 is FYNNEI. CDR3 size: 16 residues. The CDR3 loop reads CASSEFSQAGSYGYTF. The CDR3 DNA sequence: TGTGCCAGCAGTGAATTCTCGCAGGCAGGTTCCTATGGCTACACCTTC.

CDR3 in DNA: TGCAGTGCTATGGCAGGGGGCCCGGCTTTCTTT. This codes for CSAMAGGPAFF. V usage is TRBV20-1 and J usage is TRBJ1-1; TRBD1 aligns across 8 bases. This CDR3 is built from 11 residues. J was trimmed by 11 bases and V by 4 bases; bases with no gene match: 6. The germline V gene has CDR1 DFQATT and CDR2 SNEGSKA (reference sequence).

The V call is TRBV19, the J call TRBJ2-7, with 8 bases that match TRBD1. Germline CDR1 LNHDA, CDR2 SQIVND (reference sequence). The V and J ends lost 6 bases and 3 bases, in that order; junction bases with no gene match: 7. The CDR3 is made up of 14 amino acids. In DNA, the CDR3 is TGTGCCAGTAGAGTGACCGGGACAGGCTACGAGCAGTACTTC. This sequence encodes CASRVTGTGYEQYF.

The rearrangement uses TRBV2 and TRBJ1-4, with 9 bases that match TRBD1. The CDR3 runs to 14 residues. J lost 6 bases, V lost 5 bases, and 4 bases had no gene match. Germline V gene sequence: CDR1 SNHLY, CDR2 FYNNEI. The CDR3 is CASSPGTGHEKLFF. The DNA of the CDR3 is TGTGCCAGCAGTCCCGGGACAGGGCATGAAAAACTGTTTTTT.

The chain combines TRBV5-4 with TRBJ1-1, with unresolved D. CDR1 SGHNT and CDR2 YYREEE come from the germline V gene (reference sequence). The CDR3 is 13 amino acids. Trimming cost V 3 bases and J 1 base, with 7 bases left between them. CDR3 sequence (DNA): TGTGCCAGCAGCTCGCCGGGGAACACTGAAGCTTTCTTT. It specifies CASSSPGNTEAFF. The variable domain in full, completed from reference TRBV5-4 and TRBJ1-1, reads ETGVTQSPTHLIKTRGQQVTLRCSSQSGHNTVSWYQQALGQGPQFIFQYYREEENGRGNFPPRFSGLQFPNYSSELNVNALELDDSALYLCASSSPGNTEAFFGQGTRLTVV.

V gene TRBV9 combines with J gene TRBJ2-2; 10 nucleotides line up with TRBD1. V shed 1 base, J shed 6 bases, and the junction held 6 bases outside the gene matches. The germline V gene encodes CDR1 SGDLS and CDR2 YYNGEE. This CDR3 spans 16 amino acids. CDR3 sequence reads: CASSVYGTGASGELFF. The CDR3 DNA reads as TGTGCCAGCAGCGTATATGGGACAGGGGCTTCCGGGGAGCTGTTTTTT.

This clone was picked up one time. This CDR3 is CASSRPGRGGSYEQYF. DNA of the CDR3: TGCGCCAGCAGCCGTCCGGGCCGGGGGGGCTCCTACGAGCAGTACTTC. V and J are TRBV5-1 and TRBJ2-7; 8 positions match TRBD2. This CDR3 is 16 amino acids long. Germline assignment: CDR1 SGHRS and CDR2 YFSETQ. Losses at the gene ends were 4 bases for V and 0 bases for J; bases not matched to a gene: 9.

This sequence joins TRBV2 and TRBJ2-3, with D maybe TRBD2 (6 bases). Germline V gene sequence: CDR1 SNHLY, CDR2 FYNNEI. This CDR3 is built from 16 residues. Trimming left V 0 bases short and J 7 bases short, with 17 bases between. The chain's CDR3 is CASSEAAGRGGNTQYF. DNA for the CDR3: TGTGCCAGCAGTGAAGCGGCGGGTCGGGGCGGGAATACGCAGTATTTT.

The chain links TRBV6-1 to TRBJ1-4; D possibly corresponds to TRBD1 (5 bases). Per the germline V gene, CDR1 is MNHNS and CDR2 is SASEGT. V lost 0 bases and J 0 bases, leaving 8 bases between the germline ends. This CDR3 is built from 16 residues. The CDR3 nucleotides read TGTGCCAGCAGTGAAGCCCCAGGGCCAACTAATGAAAAACTGTTTTTT. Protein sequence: CASSEAPGPTNEKLFF.

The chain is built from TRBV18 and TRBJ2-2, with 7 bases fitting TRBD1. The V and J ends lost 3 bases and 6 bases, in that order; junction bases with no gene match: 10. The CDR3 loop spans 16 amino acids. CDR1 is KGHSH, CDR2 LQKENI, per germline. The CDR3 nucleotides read TGTGCCAGCTCACCCTTGAGGGGACAGAGGGCCGGGGAGCTGTTTTTT. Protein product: CASSPLRGQRAGELFF.

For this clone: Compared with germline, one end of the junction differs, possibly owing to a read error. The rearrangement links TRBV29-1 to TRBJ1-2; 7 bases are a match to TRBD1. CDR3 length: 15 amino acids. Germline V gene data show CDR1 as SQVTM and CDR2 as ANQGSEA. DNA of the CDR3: TGCAGCGTCCTAGACACTTTCACAGGGGACTGGTTTGCCTCCTTC. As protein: CSVLDTFTGDWFASF.

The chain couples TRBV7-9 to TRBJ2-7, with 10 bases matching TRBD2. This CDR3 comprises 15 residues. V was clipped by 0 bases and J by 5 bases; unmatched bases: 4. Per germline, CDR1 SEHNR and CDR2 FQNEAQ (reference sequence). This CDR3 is CASSLAASGGHEQYF. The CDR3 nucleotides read TGTGCCAGCAGCTTAGCGGCTAGCGGGGGCCACGAGCAGTACTTC.

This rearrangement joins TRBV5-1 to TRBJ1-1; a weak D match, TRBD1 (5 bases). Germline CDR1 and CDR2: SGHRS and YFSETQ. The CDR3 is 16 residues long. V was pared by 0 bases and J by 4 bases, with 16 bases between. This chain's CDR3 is CASSLGVGGGTTEAFF. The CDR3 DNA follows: TGCGCCAGCAGCTTGGGGGTGGGGGGTGGAACCACTGAAGCTTTCTTT.

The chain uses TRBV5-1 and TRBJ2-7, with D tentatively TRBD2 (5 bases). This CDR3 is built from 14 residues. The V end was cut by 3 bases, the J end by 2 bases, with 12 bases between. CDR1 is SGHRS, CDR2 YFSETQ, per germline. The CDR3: CASSSGLGTYEQYF. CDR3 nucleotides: TGCGCCAGCAGCTCCGGACTGGGAACCTACGAGCAGTACTTC.

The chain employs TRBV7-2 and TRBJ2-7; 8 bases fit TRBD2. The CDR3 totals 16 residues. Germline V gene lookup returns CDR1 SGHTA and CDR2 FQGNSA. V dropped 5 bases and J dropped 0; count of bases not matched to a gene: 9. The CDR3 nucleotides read TGTGCCAGCAGCACAATCGGGGGGGCCGGCTCCTACGAGCAGTACTTC. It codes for CASSTIGGAGSYEQYF.

DNA for the CDR3: TGTGCCACCCGGGGACAGGGGGTTTGGGGAGATACGCAGTATTTT. Its translation: CATRGQGVWGDTQYF. The chain has TRBV15 and TRBJ2-3; 11 bases are a match to TRBD1. This CDR3 has 15 amino acids. The ends lost 8 bases at V and 5 bases at J; junction bases unmatched: 9. In germline, CDR1 is LNHNV, CDR2 YYDKDF (reference sequence).

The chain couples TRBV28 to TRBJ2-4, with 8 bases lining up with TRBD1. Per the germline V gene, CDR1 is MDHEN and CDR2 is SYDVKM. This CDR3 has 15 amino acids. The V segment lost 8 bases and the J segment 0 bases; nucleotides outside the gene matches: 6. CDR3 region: CASRARGLAKNIQYF. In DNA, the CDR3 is TGTGCCAGCCGGGCCAGGGGGCTAGCCAAAAACATTCAGTACTTC.

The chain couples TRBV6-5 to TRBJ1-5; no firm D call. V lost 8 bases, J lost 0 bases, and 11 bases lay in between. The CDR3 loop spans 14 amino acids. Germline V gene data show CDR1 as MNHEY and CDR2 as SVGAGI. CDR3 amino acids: CASRPGYSNQPQHF. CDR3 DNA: TGTGCCAGCCGACCAGGTTATAGCAATCAGCCCCAGCATTTT.

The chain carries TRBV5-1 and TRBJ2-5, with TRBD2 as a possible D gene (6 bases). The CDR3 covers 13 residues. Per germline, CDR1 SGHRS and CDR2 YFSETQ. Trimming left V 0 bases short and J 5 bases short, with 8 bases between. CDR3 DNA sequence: TGCGCCAGCAGCTTGGTGCTAGCGGAGACCCAGTACTTC. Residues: CASSLVLAETQYF.